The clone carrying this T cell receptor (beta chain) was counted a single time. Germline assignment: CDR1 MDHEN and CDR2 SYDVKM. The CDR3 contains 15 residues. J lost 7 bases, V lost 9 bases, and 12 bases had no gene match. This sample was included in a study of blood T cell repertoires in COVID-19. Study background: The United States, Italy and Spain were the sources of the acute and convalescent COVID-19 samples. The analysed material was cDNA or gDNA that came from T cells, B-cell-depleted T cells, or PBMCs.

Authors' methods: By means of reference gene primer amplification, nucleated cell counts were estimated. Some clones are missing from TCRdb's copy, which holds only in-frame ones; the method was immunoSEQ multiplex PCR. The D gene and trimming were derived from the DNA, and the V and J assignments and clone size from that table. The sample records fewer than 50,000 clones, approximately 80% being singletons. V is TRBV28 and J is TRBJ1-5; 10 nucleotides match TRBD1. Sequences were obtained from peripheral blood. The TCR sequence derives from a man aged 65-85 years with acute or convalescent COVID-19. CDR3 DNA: TGTGCCAGTAACAAAGGGACAGGGGTAGAACAGCCCCAGCATTTT. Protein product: CASNKGTGVEQPQHF.